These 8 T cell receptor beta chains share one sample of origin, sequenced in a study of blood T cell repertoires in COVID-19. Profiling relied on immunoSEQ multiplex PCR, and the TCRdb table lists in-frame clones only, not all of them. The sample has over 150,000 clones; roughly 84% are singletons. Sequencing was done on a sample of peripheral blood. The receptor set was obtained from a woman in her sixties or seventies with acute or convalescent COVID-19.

CDR3 coding DNA: TGTGCCAGCAGCAAAGTTCGGGACAGGAGGGGGAATTATAATTCACCCCTCCACTTT. Translating it yields CASSKVRDRRGNYNSPLHF. This sequence joins TRBV21-1 and TRBJ1-6; TRBD1, the table's D call, was not compared with the DNA. TRBV21-1 is a recognized pseudogene. The CDR3 contains 19 residues.

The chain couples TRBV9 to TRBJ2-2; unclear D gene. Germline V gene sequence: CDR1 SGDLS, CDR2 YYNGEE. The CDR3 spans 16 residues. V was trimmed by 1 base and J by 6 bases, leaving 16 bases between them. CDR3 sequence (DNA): TGTGCCAGCAGCGTAACCCCTTCGCTGAGCGCCGGGGAGCTGTTTTTT. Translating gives CASSVTPSLSAGELFF.

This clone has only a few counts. The CDR3 loop is CATFQGENTEAFF. The CDR3 DNA is TGTGCCACCTTTCAGGGGGAGAACACTGAAGCTTTCTTT. The rearrangement links TRBV6-5 to TRBJ1-1; the match to TRBD1 covers 7 bases. CDR1 MNHEY and CDR2 SVGAGI come from the germline V gene. This CDR3 is built from 13 residues. V gave up 10 bases and J gave up 1 base; unmatched junction bases: 6.

This CDR3 reads CASSLAGGEQYF. In nucleotides, the CDR3 is TGTGCCAGCAGCTTAGCTGGAGGGGAGCAGTACTTC. This chain links TRBV7-8 with TRBJ2-7, with D maybe TRBD2 (6 bases). Germline V CDR1 and CDR2: SGHVS, FQNEAQ. This CDR3 region has 12 residues. The V and J ends lost 0 bases and 7 bases respectively, with 7 bases between them.

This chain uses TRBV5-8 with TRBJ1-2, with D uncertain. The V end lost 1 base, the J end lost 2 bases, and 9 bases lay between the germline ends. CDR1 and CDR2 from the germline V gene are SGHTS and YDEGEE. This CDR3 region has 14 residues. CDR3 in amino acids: CASSLWPANYGYTF. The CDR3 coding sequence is TGTGCCAGCAGCTTGTGGCCTGCAAACTATGGCTACACCTTC.

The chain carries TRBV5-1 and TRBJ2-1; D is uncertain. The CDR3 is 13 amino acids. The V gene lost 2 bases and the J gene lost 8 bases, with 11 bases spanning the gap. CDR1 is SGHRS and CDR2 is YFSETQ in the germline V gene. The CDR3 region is CASSLGDHDEQFF. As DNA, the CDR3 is TGCGCCAGCAGCTTAGGAGACCACGATGAGCAGTTCTTC.

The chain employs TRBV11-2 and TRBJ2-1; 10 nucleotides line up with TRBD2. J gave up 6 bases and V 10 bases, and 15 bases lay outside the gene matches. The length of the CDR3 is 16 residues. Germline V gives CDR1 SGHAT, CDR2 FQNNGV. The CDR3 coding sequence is TGTGCCACCAGAACCCCACCAGCGGGGGGGCTCAATGAGCAGTTCTTC. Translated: CATRTPPAGGLNEQFF.

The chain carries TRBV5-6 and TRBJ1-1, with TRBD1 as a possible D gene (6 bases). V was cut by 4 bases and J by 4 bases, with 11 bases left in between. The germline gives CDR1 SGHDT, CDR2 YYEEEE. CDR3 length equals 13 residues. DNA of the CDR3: TGTGCCAGCAGCCCACAGGGTCGCACTGAAGCTTTCTTT. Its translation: CASSPQGRTEAFF.